This is a list of T cell receptor beta chains from one sample in a study of T-cell reconstitution after alpha-beta-depleted transplantation in children. From the PCR reads, TCRdb called clonotypes with MiXCR, one entry per CDR3 protein. The sample gives 700,000 to 950,000 distinct CDR3 sequences, 16% of which show up once; 5% is in the top ten. This specimen was PBMCs, mostly from graft donor cells, taken 360 days after TCRalphabeta/CD19-depleted stem cell transplant. These receptors came from a male patient aged 10 to 17 who had a stem cell transplant for acute lymphoblastic leukemia, so the T cells may come from the graft donor. Each CDR3 is given with its conserved first and last residue. The D gene is left open where the match is weak. Part of the rows lack a size; the others show once, few, many or a class for expanded clones.

CDR3 DNA | CDR3 protein | clone size | D gene | J gene | V gene
TGTGCCAGCAGTATAGAACCGACAGGGTATGATGAGACCCAGTACTTC | CASSIEPTGYDETQYF | . | TRBD1 | TRBJ2-5 | TRBV7-6
TGTGCCAGCAGCGGAAACAGGGTCGAGCAGTACTTC | CASSGNRVEQYF | few | . | TRBJ2-7 | TRBV7-2
TGCAGTGCTACTACCGGTACCTACGAGCAGTACTTC | CSATTGTYEQYF | many | . | TRBJ2-7 | TRBV20-1
TGTGCCAGCAGTTCCCCTTTGCGGGAGTCTCCCACAGATACGCAGTATTTT | CASSSPLRESPTDTQYF | . | TRBD2 | TRBJ2-3 | TRBV27
TGCGCCAGCAGCCAAGTAGGCGGGCGGAGCTCCTACAATGAGCAGTTCTTC | CASSQVGGRSSYNEQFF | many | . | TRBJ2-1 | TRBV4-1
TGTGCCAGCAGCTCGGTTCTAGCGGGAGGGCCAGTAAATGAGCAGTTCTTC | CASSSVLAGGPVNEQFF | few | TRBD2 | TRBJ2-1 | TRBV7-9
TGCTGCGTTCCGGGACTAGCGGGAGGAAATCCCTACAATGAGCAGTTCTTC | CCVPGLAGGNPYNEQFF | . | TRBD2 | TRBJ2-1 | TRBV20-1
TGTGCCAGCAGCGGAGGGACTAGGCCTAGCTCCTACAATGAGCAGTTCTTC | CASSGGTRPSSYNEQFF | . | TRBD2 | TRBJ2-1 | TRBV3-1
TGTGCCAGCAGTCCCGGAGAGCTCTATAATTCACCCCTCCACTTT | CASSPGELYNSPLHF | few | . | TRBJ1-6 | TRBV12-3/TRBV12-4
TGTGCCAGCAGGACTGACACACCCGAGCAGTACTTC | CASRTDTPEQYF | . | . | TRBJ2-7 | TRBV12-3/TRBV12-4
TGCGCCAGCAGCCAGCGGCGTAAGGGAGAGTTGGGTGATACGCAGTATTTT | CASSQRRKGELGDTQYF | . | . | TRBJ2-3 | TRBV4-1
TGCGCCAGCAGCCCCACGGGACAGGGGTTCTACGAGCAGTACTTC | CASSPTGQGFYEQYF | few | TRBD1 | TRBJ2-7 | TRBV4-1
TGTGCCAGCAGCCCCTCTCTTATGGCGGGTGGTGGCAATGAGCAGTTCTTC | CASSPSLMAGGGNEQFF | . | . | TRBJ2-1 | TRBV7-9
TGTGCCAGCAGTTTCTCCAGGGGCAGGGACAATGAGCAGTTCTTC | CASSFSRGRDNEQFF | . | . | TRBJ2-1 | TRBV12-3/TRBV12-4
TGCGCCAGCAGCCATCAAGGACAGGGGGCGCGAGACGGCTACACCTTC | CASSHQGQGARDGYTF | few | TRBD1 | TRBJ1-2 | TRBV5-1
TGTGCCAGCTCAGTTGGAGGCGCAGATACGCAGTATTTT | CASSVGGADTQYF | . | . | TRBJ2-3 | TRBV18
TGTGCCAGCACCCGGACAGGGGCCTACGAGCAGTACTTC | CASTRTGAYEQYF | few | TRBD1 | TRBJ2-7 | TRBV12-3/TRBV12-4
TGCAGTGCTAGAGATTCAGGGGTAGAAAAACTGTTTTTT | CSARDSGVEKLFF | . | . | TRBJ1-4 | TRBV20-1
TGTGCCAGCACTCTGCGGGTGCGAGGTCAGCCCCAGCATTTT | CASTLRVRGQPQHF | . | . | TRBJ1-5 | TRBV7-2
TGCGCCAGCAGCTTGGCCCAGGTGTACCAAGAGACCCAGTACTTC | CASSLAQVYQETQYF | few | . | TRBJ2-5 | TRBV5-1
TGCGCCAGCAGCTTGGAATGGGCAGATACGCAGTATTTT | CASSLEWADTQYF | once | . | TRBJ2-3 | TRBV5-1
TGTGCCAGCAGCCGCCTGAAAAACAGGGGCCAAGAGACCCAGTACTTC | CASSRLKNRGQETQYF | . | TRBD1 | TRBJ2-5 | TRBV5-5
TGCGCCAGCACAAAAGGGGGACTAGCGGACTCCTACGAGCAGTACTTC | CASTKGGLADSYEQYF | few | TRBD2 | TRBJ2-7 | TRBV4-1
TGTGCCAGTAGAATCGAGGGACAGGGGGCTGATACGCAGTATTTT | CASRIEGQGADTQYF | . | TRBD1 | TRBJ2-3 | TRBV19
TGTGCCAGCAGCCCCCTTCCCTCTGGAAACACCATATATTTT | CASSPLPSGNTIYF | . | . | TRBJ1-3 | TRBV7-6
TGTGCCAGTAGTATCTTCGGTCTACAGGAGACCCAGTACTTC | CASSIFGLQETQYF | . | . | TRBJ2-5 | TRBV19
TGTGCCAGCAGTGATTCCCTGGACAGGGCCGACACCGGGGAGCTGTTTTTT | CASSDSLDRADTGELFF | . | TRBD1 | TRBJ2-2 | TRBV2
TGCAGCGTTGAGGAGTTTTACTATGGCTACACCTTC | CSVEEFYYGYTF | . | . | TRBJ1-2 | TRBV29-1
TGTGCCAGCGGATGGGCTCCGGGACTGGCCTTCCAAGAGACCCAGTACTTC | CASGWAPGLAFQETQYF | . | . | TRBJ2-5 | TRBV28
TGTGCCAGCAGCCACCCAGACAGGCTTCCAACTAATGAAAAACTGTTTTTT | CASSHPDRLPTNEKLFF | . | . | TRBJ1-4 | TRBV7-8
TGCAGCGTTGAAGGGATAGGCTACGAGCAGTACTTC | CSVEGIGYEQYF | few | . | TRBJ2-7 | TRBV29-1
TGTGCCAGCAAGATTGGACAGGGGAATTCACCCCTCCACTTT | CASKIGQGNSPLHF | . | TRBD1 | TRBJ1-6 | TRBV6-1
TGTGCCAGCTCACCGAGCAGGCAAGAGACCCAGTACTTC | CASSPSRQETQYF | few | . | TRBJ2-5 | TRBV18
TGCAGCGTTGAGCGGGCATCCAGCTCCTACGAGCAGTACTTC | CSVERASSSYEQYF | few | . | TRBJ2-7 | TRBV29-1
TGCAGTGCTCCGACCATGACTAGCGGGAGTTCCTACAATGAGCAGTTCTTC | CSAPTMTSGSSYNEQFF | few | TRBD2 | TRBJ2-1 | TRBV20-1
TGTGCCAGCAGCCCGCCGACAGGGGGGGCTTTCTTT | CASSPPTGGAFF | . | TRBD1 | TRBJ1-1 | TRBV6-1
TGCAGCGTTGTCCCCCCGACACGGCCCTATGGCTACACCTTC | CSVVPPTRPYGYTF | few | . | TRBJ1-2 | TRBV29-1
TGTGCCAGCAGCAAAGCCCCCAGGGCAGGCTCTAGTAATCAGCCCCAGCATTTT | CASSKAPRAGSSNQPQHF | . | . | TRBJ1-5 | TRBV21-1
TGTGCCACCAGCAGAGAGGGGGTCACTGAAGCTTTCTTT | CATSREGVTEAFF | . | . | TRBJ1-1 | TRBV15
TGTGCCAGCTCACCGGGGGCAGGGCAGGCCTACGAGCAGTACTTC | CASSPGAGQAYEQYF | once | . | TRBJ2-7 | TRBV18
TGTGCCAGCAGTTTATTCTCCGGGACAGGGGGCACCGGGGAGCTGTTTTTT | CASSLFSGTGGTGELFF | few | TRBD1 | TRBJ2-2 | TRBV12-3/TRBV12-4
TGTGCCAGCAGTGAGGTAATACACGGAAGAAGCTCCTACGAGCAGTACTTC | CASSEVIHGRSSYEQYF | . | . | TRBJ2-7 | TRBV6-4
TGTGCCAGCTCACCTTTTTTGCGGACAGGGAACAATGAGCAGTTCTTC | CASSPFLRTGNNEQFF | few | TRBD1 | TRBJ2-1 | TRBV18
TGTGCCAGCGGCCCACTAGCGGGAGGCTACAATGAGCAGTTCTTC | CASGPLAGGYNEQFF | few | TRBD2 | TRBJ2-1 | TRBV12-3/TRBV12-4
TGTGCCAGCAGTTTATCGGGCAACCTGGCAGATACGCAGTATTTT | CASSLSGNLADTQYF | many | . | TRBJ2-3 | TRBV27
TGCGCCAGCAGCTTGGGGTGGACAGCCTACGAGCAGTACTTC | CASSLGWTAYEQYF | few | . | TRBJ2-7 | TRBV5-1